Listed below are T cell receptor beta chains from one sample, sequenced in a study of shared clonotypes between healthy human individuals. Repertoires were generated with immunoSEQ multiplex PCR, while TCRdb's copy carries only in-frame clones and drops some. Of about 690,000 clones in the sample, around 90% were seen once. The sample was memory CD8+ T cells from PBMCs. Source of these receptors: a man younger than 35 in good health. Some clones in this sample may be carry-over from other donors' samples. Both conserved end residues are part of each CDR3. The order of the fields is CDR3 length, J gene, V gene, CDR3 protein.

CDR3 length: 14; J gene: TRBJ2-7; V gene: TRBV10-3; CDR3 protein: CAIKGQGGSYEQYF
CDR3 length: 13; J gene: TRBJ1-1; V gene: TRBV27; CDR3 protein: CASTALDPPVPFF
CDR3 length: 16; J gene: .; V gene: TRBV4-1; CDR3 protein: CASSQERDFAPYEQYF
CDR3 length: 15; J gene: TRBJ2-1; V gene: TRBV2; CDR3 protein: CASSSRGITYNEQFF
CDR3 length: 13; J gene: TRBJ2-7; V gene: TRBV19; CDR3 protein: CASSTDRGREQYF
CDR3 length: 19; J gene: TRBJ2-7; V gene: TRBV10-3; CDR3 protein: CAISESIKGAGGRVYEQYF
CDR3 length: 12; J gene: .; V gene: TRBV7-8; CDR3 protein: CASSPQGREQYF
CDR3 length: 16; J gene: TRBJ2-7; V gene: TRBV28; CDR3 protein: CASRTFVSGRPYEQYF
CDR3 length: 16; J gene: TRBJ2-4; V gene: TRBV11-2; CDR3 protein: CASSPRGGHPQNIQYF
CDR3 length: 13; J gene: TRBJ2-7; V gene: TRBV7-6; CDR3 protein: CASRKGPSYEQYF
CDR3 length: 17; J gene: TRBJ2-3; V gene: TRBV27; CDR3 protein: CASSPYSGRLSTDTQYF
CDR3 length: 16; J gene: TRBJ2-1; V gene: TRBV28; CDR3 protein: CASSLLAGAYHNEQFF
CDR3 length: 19; J gene: TRBJ2-5; V gene: TRBV7-9; CDR3 protein: CASSSNVPGQGAGVETQYF
CDR3 length: 16; J gene: TRBJ1-1; V gene: TRBV5-6; CDR3 protein: CASSYGTGRVNTEAFF
CDR3 length: 15; J gene: TRBJ2-7; V gene: TRBV7-8; CDR3 protein: CASSLETESSYEQYF
CDR3 length: 13; J gene: TRBJ2-7; V gene: TRBV4-2; CDR3 protein: CASSQGQTYEQYF
CDR3 length: 16; J gene: TRBJ2-1; V gene: TRBV7-9; CDR3 protein: CASTHQGEFYYNEQFF
CDR3 length: 16; J gene: TRBJ1-1; V gene: TRBV7-2; CDR3 protein: CASSLPSQGVGTEAFF
CDR3 length: 16; J gene: TRBJ2-7; V gene: TRBV27; CDR3 protein: CASSLLPGENPYEQYF
CDR3 length: 16; J gene: TRBJ2-1; V gene: TRBV7-2; CDR3 protein: CASSSPGTSGNNEQFF
CDR3 length: 11; J gene: TRBJ1-1; V gene: TRBV19; CDR3 protein: CASRRGTEAFF
CDR3 length: 17; J gene: TRBJ2-2; V gene: TRBV6-4; CDR3 protein: CASSDSGGLSHTGELFF
CDR3 length: 15; J gene: TRBJ2-5; V gene: TRBV7-2; CDR3 protein: CASSLDSSRWETQYF
CDR3 length: 13; J gene: TRBJ1-2; V gene: TRBV6-6; CDR3 protein: CASSQANLYGYTF
CDR3 length: 14; J gene: TRBJ1-2; V gene: TRBV30; CDR3 protein: CAWGTGGWDYGYTF
CDR3 length: 12; J gene: TRBJ2-3; V gene: TRBV5-4; CDR3 protein: CASSPLGDTQYF
CDR3 length: 16; J gene: TRBJ1-5; V gene: TRBV11-2; CDR3 protein: CASSSLQGTSNQPQHF